This T cell receptor beta chain was observed in a study of blood T cell repertoires in COVID-19 (dated by TCRdb to 2020 to 2022). In the study overall: Samples covering the acute and convalescent phases of COVID-19 were provided by collaborators in the United States, Italy and Spain. Where available, HLA class I and class II types were taken from metadata supplied by the sample provider and were not determined by assay-based typing. A de-identified subject ID, COVID-19 status, age in years and sex were almost always included in the sample metadata. Deeply sampled blood TCRbeta repertoires from subjects exposed to, actively infected with, or recovered from COVID-19 were included in the dataset. The prospective study material was composed of cDNA or gDNA derived from T cells, B-cell-depleted T cells, or PBMCs. The repertoires were released in a freely available public database meant as a resource for research on the immune response to SARS-CoV-2. Samples came from the ongoing ImmuneRACE study (first 160 participants) plus 1,254 subjects from 6 global collaborators.

The immunoSEQ Assay, a bias-controlled multiplex PCR, was used to amplify TCRbeta CDR3 regions from genomic DNA. In the original analysis: The number of nucleated cells in each sample was estimated by amplification of reference gene primers within the assay. Sequence reads were collapsed and filtered to measure the absolute abundance of every unique TCRbeta CDR3 rearrangement. For each sample, productive Simpson clonality was calculated by taking the square root of Simpson's diversity index across productive rearrangements. Entries here come from immuneACCESS through TCRdb and include only in-frame sequences with V and J called. Some clones fail to appear in such tables; in the studies checked, an unresolved V gene covers under half of the shortfall, and the cause of the remainder is unknown. Clone size and the V and J calls come from that table; the DNA yielded D and trimming. For this sample there are about 82,000 clones; around four fifths appear just once. The ten largest make up about a sixth of the sample.

Including cysteine and phenylalanine, the CDR3 has 14 amino acids. Just CDR3 DNA is preserved here, 42 bases in frame from base 1. Trimming takes 4 bases off V and 3 bases off J; junction bases not matched to a gene: 4. The germline V gene gives CDR1 as SGHTA and CDR2 as FQGTGA. Findings and caveats that apply to the study as a whole: Clinical and demographic metadata were provided uncurated, with the amount varying by source and participant.

About this clone: Its binding antigen is unknown. No base quality values were provided; no much bigger clone lies one nucleotide off.

The collaborating institutions used their own protocols to collect whole blood in K2EDTA tubes. Collaborator samples were shipped for TCRbeta analysis as frozen whole blood, isolated PBMCs, or DNA extracted from either sample type. This receptor was identified in a woman aged 55-69 years with acute or convalescent COVID-19. The V and J genes are TRBV7-3 and TRBJ1-1, and TRBD1 matches 8 of the central bases. Sequenced sample: peripheral blood. The DNA sequence is TGTGCCAGCAGCTCGACAGGGGCGGACACTGAAGCTTTCTTT. This yields the protein CASSSTGADTEAFF.